The entry that follows covers one T cell receptor beta chain sequence. What it binds is not known. These data belong to a study of somatic mutations in cytotoxic T cells in rheumatoid arthritis. Findings and limits, study-wide: About an eighth of the roughly 65 patients had a largest CD8+ clone above 20% of CD8+ cells.

Trimming left V 1 base short and J 0 bases short, with 8 bases between. There are 15 residues in the CDR3. The germline gives CDR1 LNHNV, CDR2 YYDKDF (reference sequence). Produced via immunoSEQ multiplex PCR; TCRdb's table is partial and in-frame only. The repertoire holds about 25,000 clones, with 82% as singletons. The chain combines TRBV15 with TRBJ2-3; the D gene is possibly TRBD1 (7 bases). Sample: CD8+ T cells sorted from blood. This sequence originates from a man between 50 and 59 years old in good health. CDR3 residues: CATSRAGGSTDTQYF. The CDR3 bases are TGTGCCACCAGCAGAGCAGGGGGGAGCACAGATACGCAGTATTTT.